The rows below give T cell receptor beta chains drawn from one sample of a study of cytomegalovirus exposure and HLA in healthy donors. Sequencing was performed with immunoSEQ multiplex PCR; in TCRdb, only in-frame clones are kept and a portion is missing. The sample gives over 250,000 clones, about nine tenths of which show up once; 0.95% to 1.5% is in the top ten. The sequencing sample was made of PBMCs. These receptors all stem from a woman aged 25 to 39 in good health and CMV-seropositive. CDR3s include the opening cysteine and the closing phenylalanine or tryptophan. The D gene is left open where the match is weak. Size is stated for part of the rows, as once, few or many counts, or as a class when the clone is expanded.

abundance	d_gene	j_gene	v_gene	CDR3aa	CDR3nt
NA	NA	TRBJ1-4	TRBV5-1	CASSLGDGVATNEKLFF	TGCGCCAGCAGCTTGGGGGACGGGGTTGCAACTAATGAAAAACTGTTTTTT
NA	TRBD1	TRBJ1-4	TRBV27	CASSSIAPGTGPEKLFF	TGTGCCAGCAGTTCCATTGCCCCTGGGACAGGGCCCGAAAAACTGTTTTTT
NA	NA	TRBJ1-5	TRBV4-1	CASSQDRGPHQPQHF	TGCGCCAGCAGCCAAGATCGGGGCCCCCATCAGCCCCAGCATTTT
NA	TRBD2	TRBJ2-1	TRBV28	CASSLVSLAGDSRLNNEQFF	TGTGCCAGCAGTTTAGTGTCCCTAGCGGGAGACTCTAGACTAAACAATGAGCAGTTCTTC
NA	NA	TRBJ1-4	TRBV6-1	CASSGQEKGVVEKLFF	TGTGCCAGCAGTGGACAGGAAAAAGGGGTCGTAGAAAAACTGTTTTTT
few	NA	TRBJ2-7	TRBV5-1	CASSTGGYEQYF	TGCGCCAGCAGCACCGGCGGCTACGAGCAGTACTTC
NA	NA	TRBJ1-1	TRBV11-2	CASSLYTGLNTEAFF	TGTGCCAGCAGCTTATATACAGGGCTGAACACTGAAGCTTTCTTT
NA	TRBD1	TRBJ2-7	TRBV7-2	CASSLVRGPNAYEQYF	TGTGCCAGCAGCTTAGTTAGGGGGCCGAACGCCTACGAGCAGTACTTC
NA	TRBD2	TRBJ2-1	TRBV6-1	CASSETGSGLAGGPLYEQFF	TGTGCCAGCAGTGAGACAGGGTCGGGACTAGCGGGAGGGCCCCTCTATGAGCAGTTCTTC
NA	NA	TRBJ2-7	TRBV28	CASSSVRTENSYEQYF	TGTGCCAGCAGTTCTGTCCGGACAGAAAACTCCTACGAGCAGTACTTC
NA	NA	TRBJ2-7	TRBV18	CASSPDLGAYEQYF	TGTGCCAGCTCACCAGACTTAGGGGCCTACGAGCAGTACTTC
NA	NA	TRBJ1-2	TRBV2	CASSGGPGGYGYTF	TGTGCCAGCAGTGGGGGGCCCGGGGGTTATGGCTACACCTTC
once	NA	TRBJ2-3	TRBV27	CASSGVSADTQYF	TGTGCCAGCTCGGGGGTTTCGGCAGATACGCAGTATTTT
NA	NA	TRBJ2-2	TRBV6-6	CASSYGRFANTGELFF	TGTGCCAGCAGTTACGGTAGATTCGCGAACACCGGGGAGCTGTTTTTT
NA	TRBD1	TRBJ2-2	TRBV11-3	CASSSGQGNTGELFF	TGTGCCAGCAGCTCCGGACAGGGTAACACCGGGGAGCTGTTTTTT
NA	TRBD2	TRBJ2-1	TRBV27	CASSKQTSGAYNEQFF	TGTGCCAGCAGCAAACAAACTAGCGGGGCCTACAATGAGCAGTTCTTC
NA	TRBD1	TRBJ1-1	TRBV10-3	CAISELDRTNTEAFF	TGTGCCATCAGTGAGTTGGACAGGACGAACACTGAAGCTTTCTTT
NA	NA	TRBJ2-3	TRBV5-6	CASSSPGTFGTDTQYF	TGTGCCAGCAGTTCGCCCGGGACTTTCGGCACAGATACGCAGTATTTT
NA	TRBD1	TRBJ1-1	TRBV29-1	CSARTGWGTEAFF	TGCAGCGCAAGGACAGGGTGGGGCACTGAAGCTTTCTTT
NA	NA	TRBJ1-1	TRBV6-1	CASTLGVYTEAFF	TGTGCCAGCACCTTGGGAGTTTACACTGAAGCTTTCTTT
NA	TRBD1	TRBJ2-2	TRBV2	CASRPQGVLTGELFF	TGTGCCAGCAGACCCCAGGGGGTGTTGACCGGGGAGCTGTTTTTT
NA	NA	TRBJ2-7	TRBV29-1	CSPPPYEQYF	TGCAGCCCTCCCCCGTACGAGCAGTACTTC
NA	NA	TRBJ2-7	TRBV5-6	CASSLGTLYEQYF	TGTGCCAGCAGCTTGGGGACACTCTACGAGCAGTACTTC
once	NA	TRBJ2-1	TRBV28	CASKKTLLRNEQFF	TGTGCCAGCAAAAAGACCTTACTACGGAATGAGCAGTTCTTC
few	NA	TRBJ2-5	TRBV5-4	CASSTPQDEETQYF	TGTGCCAGCAGCACCCCGCAGGACGAAGAGACCCAGTACTTC
NA	TRBD1	TRBJ2-1	TRBV9	CASSRRTGYEQFF	TGTGCCAGCAGCAGACGGACAGGGTATGAGCAGTTCTTC
NA	NA	TRBJ2-7	TRBV2	CASSVRVRLSYEQYF	TGTGCCAGCAGCGTCAGGGTGAGACTTTCCTACGAGCAGTACTTC
NA	NA	TRBJ1-2	TRBV7-2	CASSLGGRISYGYTF	TGTGCCAGCAGCTTAGGGGGACGAATTTCCTATGGCTACACCTTC
NA	NA	TRBJ2-1	TRBV7-9	CASSVYNEQFF	TGTGCCAGCAGCGTATACAATGAGCAGTTCTTC
NA	TRBD1	TRBJ2-2	TRBV7-7	CASSLAPYRGTSGELFF	TGTGCCAGCAGCTTAGCGCCCTACAGGGGTACGTCCGGGGAGCTGTTTTTT
NA	TRBD2	TRBJ2-7	TRBV7-9	CASSPGLVYEQYF	TGTGCCAGCAGCCCCGGACTAGTCTACGAGCAGTACTTC
NA	TRBD1	TRBJ1-6	TRBV14	CASSQRTGGGSPLHF	TGTGCCAGCAGCCAGCGGACAGGGGGAGGTTCACCCCTCCACTTT
NA	NA	TRBJ2-3	TRBV6-6	CASRDGVLILTDTQYF	TGTGCCAGCAGGGACGGGGTCCTCATCCTCACAGATACGCAGTATTTT
NA	NA	TRBJ1-5	TRBV4-3	CASSQDLQQPQHF	TGCGCCAGCAGCCAAGATCTTCAGCAGCCCCAGCATTTT
NA	NA	TRBJ1-2	TRBV4-2	CASSQLGGAPPDGYTF	TGTGCCAGCAGCCAATTAGGAGGGGCACCGCCTGATGGCTACACCTTC
once	TRBD2	TRBJ2-1	TRBV7-2	CASSTQGLAGANEQFF	TGTGCCAGCAGCACCCAGGGACTAGCGGGAGCCAATGAGCAGTTCTTC
NA	TRBD2	TRBJ2-1	TRBV29-1	CSVPGLAGTWNEQFF	TGCAGCGTTCCCGGCCTAGCGGGAACGTGGAATGAGCAGTTCTTC